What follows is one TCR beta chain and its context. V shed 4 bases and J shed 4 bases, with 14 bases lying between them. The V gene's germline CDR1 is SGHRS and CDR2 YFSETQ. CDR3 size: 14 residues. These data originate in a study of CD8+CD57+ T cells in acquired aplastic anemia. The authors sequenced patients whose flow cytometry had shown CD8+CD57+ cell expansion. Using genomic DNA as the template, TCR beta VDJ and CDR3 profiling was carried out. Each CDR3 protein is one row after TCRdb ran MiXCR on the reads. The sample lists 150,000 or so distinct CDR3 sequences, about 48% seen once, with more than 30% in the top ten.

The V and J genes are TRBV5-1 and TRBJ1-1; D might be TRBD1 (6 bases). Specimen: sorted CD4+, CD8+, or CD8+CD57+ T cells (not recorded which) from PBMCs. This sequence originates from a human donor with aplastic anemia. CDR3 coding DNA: TGCGCCAGCAGCCCCACGGGGGCCCGCACTGAAGCTTTCTTT. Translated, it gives CASSPTGARTEAFF.